The entry that follows covers one T cell receptor (beta chain) sequence. The entry originates in a study of cytomegalovirus exposure and HLA in healthy donors. In germline, CDR1 is LGHNT, CDR2 FRNRAP. Trimming removed 1 base from V and 7 bases from J, with 8 bases in between. The CDR3 loop spans 13 amino acids. Assay: immunoSEQ multiplex PCR; the TCRdb copy retains only in-frame clones and omits some. The table records 90,000 or so clones, 85% of them present only once. J is TRBJ2-4 and V is TRBV12-5; weak D call: TRBD1 (6 bases). The sequence came from a young man in good health and CMV-seropositive. What was sequenced was PBMCs. CDR3 nucleotide sequence: TGTGCTAGTGGTTTGGGACAGGAGAACATTCAGTACTTC. As protein: CASGLGQENIQYF.